A single sample is the source of the 5 T cell receptor beta chains below, sequenced in a study of Ad26.COV2.S vaccination and SARS-CoV-2 variants. Treatment specified: some 20 received Ad26.COV2.S at low or high dose, single or two shots; 5 received placebo; per-sample allocation not given. On day 63 after the first injection, vaccine and placebo recipients gave samples. The protocol was immunoSEQ multiplex PCR, while the TCRdb copy is restricted to in-frame clones and leaves out a portion. Of approximately 350,000 clones in the sample, 87% were seen once. The input for sequencing was peripheral blood, taken in a trial of Ad26.COV2.S vaccine versus placebo. The receptors were gathered from a person between 18 and 59 years old who received the Ad26.COV2.S COVID-19 vaccine or a placebo.

Written as DNA, the CDR3 is TGTGCCAGCACCAACGGACGGGGGCCTTGGGGTACGCAGTATTTT. Amino acid sequence: CASTNGRGPWGTQYF. The gene calls are TRBV5-6 and TRBJ2-3; D possibly matches TRBD1 or TRBD2 (6 bases each). Deletions cut 6 bases from V and 8 bases from J, with 22 bases between. Germline V gene data show CDR1 as SGHDT and CDR2 as YYEEEE. The CDR3 contains 15 residues.

The chain combines TRBV19 with TRBJ2-7; D is perhaps TRBD2 (5 bases). Germline V gene sequence: CDR1 LNHDA, CDR2 SQIVND (reference sequence). This CDR3 contains 15 residues. V shed 1 base and J shed 4 bases, with 14 bases lying between them. CDR3 coding DNA: TGTGCCAGTAGTATAGTTGGAGGTGACGGTTACGAGCAGTACTTC. Amino acid sequence: CASSIVGGDGYEQYF.

V and J are TRBV30 and TRBJ1-5; 9 nucleotides match TRBD1. Per the germline V gene, CDR1 is GTSNPN and CDR2 is SVGIG (reference sequence). The CDR3 has 17 amino acids. V was pared by 1 base and J by 0 bases, with 7 bases of the junction left unmatched. In DNA form, the CDR3 reads TGTGCCTGGAGTGCGGACAGGGGACCCTATAGCAATCAGCCCCAGCATTTT. Its protein product is CAWSADRGPYSNQPQHF. Using reference TRBV30 and TRBJ1-5 for the parts outside the CDR3, the full variable domain is SQTIHQWPATLVQPVGSPLSLECTVEGTSNPNLYWYRQAAGRGLQLLFYSVGIGQISSEVPQNLSASRPQDRQFILSSKKLLLSDSGFYLCAWSADRGPYSNQPQHFGDGTRLSIL.

The rearrangement uses TRBV9 and TRBJ2-3, with 14 bases lining up with TRBD2. Germline lookup yields CDR1 SGDLS and CDR2 YYNGEE. The CDR3 contains 15 residues. Trimming cost V 4 bases and J 10 bases; bases outside gene matches: 8. CDR3: CASSPRLAGGPPQYF. The CDR3 DNA follows: TGTGCCAGCAGCCCAAGACTAGCGGGGGGGCCTCCGCAGTATTTT.

V gene TRBV30 combines with J gene TRBJ1-2; the match to TRBD1 covers 9 bases. Unmatched junction bases numbered 7, after V lost 3 bases and J lost 5 bases. Looked up from germline, CDR1 is GTSNPN and CDR2 is SVGIG (reference sequence). The CDR3 contains 14 residues. The CDR3 DNA follows: TGTGCCTGGAGCCGGGGACAGGGAATTTATGGCTACACCTTC. Amino acid sequence: CAWSRGQGIYGYTF.